The present TCR beta chain was sequenced within a study of CD8+CD57+ T cells in acquired aplastic anemia. Broader study findings: In common between the patients and the controls were some 28 CD8+ CDR3 sequences.

CDR3 and TCR beta VDJ profiling relied on a genomic DNA template. MiXCR, run by TCRdb on the reads, gives a single entry per CDR3 protein. The sample records under 200,000 distinct CDR3 sequences, around 60% being singletons. Comments on this clonotype: The antigen is not known.

Trimming shortened V by 7 bases and J by 0 bases, and 7 bases separated the two germline ends. Germline V gives CDR1 SEHNR, CDR2 FQNEAQ (reference sequence). CDR3 length: 12 residues. The chain combines TRBV7-9 with TRBJ2-7; no definite D call. Source material: sorted CD4+, CD8+, or CD8+CD57+ T cells (not recorded which) from PBMCs. The receptor was derived from a human donor in good health. In DNA form, the CDR3 reads TGTGCCAGCAAAGGGTTCTCCTACGAGCAGTACTTC. Translated, it gives CASKGFSYEQYF.